Listed below are T cell receptor beta chains from one sample, sequenced in a study of T cell responses to AZD1222 COVID-19 vaccine. This table comes from immunoSEQ multiplex PCR, and its TCRdb copy is limited to in-frame clones, with some not included. The profile covers some 150,000 clones, with 80% to 95% appearing a single time and approximately 3% taken by the ten largest. This specimen was peripheral blood, taken 28 days after the second AZD1222 dose. The receptors originated from an adult who received the AZD1222 COVID-19 vaccine. Both conserved end residues are part of each CDR3. The order of the fields is D gene, J gene, clone size, V gene, CDR3 protein, CDR3 DNA. A D gene is named only where the DNA matches it firmly. Rows may omit the clone size; those that give it use once, few, many or a size class.

TRBD2	TRBJ2-1	.	TRBV5-1	CASSRLYSGRDNEQFF	TGCGCCAGCAGCCGTTTGTACAGCGGGAGGGACAATGAGCAGTTCTTC
.	TRBJ1-1	.	TRBV7-9	CASSFPQFGVRNTEAFF	TGTGCCAGCAGCTTCCCTCAGTTCGGGGTGCGAAACACTGAAGCTTTCTTT
.	TRBJ1-2	.	TRBV30	CAFAGSRYTF	TGTGCCTTCGCAGGGTCCCGCTACACCTTC
TRBD1	TRBJ1-1	.	TRBV11-2	CASSLARTGPETEAFF	TGTGCCAGCAGCTTAGCCCGGACAGGCCCGGAGACTGAAGCTTTCTTT
.	TRBJ2-2	.	TRBV30	CAWRNTGWAGELFF	TGTGCCTGGAGGAATACAGGGTGGGCCGGGGAGCTGTTTTTT
TRBD2	TRBJ2-7	.	TRBV2	CASSESGRGGQYF	TGTGCCAGCAGTGAATCAGGGAGGGGAGGGCAGTACTTC
.	TRBJ2-5	few	TRBV5-1	CASSLASRVETQYF	TGCGCCAGCAGCTTGGCCTCTAGGGTCGAGACCCAGTACTTC
.	TRBJ2-5	.	TRBV3-1/TRBV3-2	CASSQERLIQETQYF	TGTGCCAGCAGCCAAGAAAGGCTCATACAAGAGACCCAGTACTTC
.	TRBJ1-2	few	TRBV28	CASSDRQGYGYTF	TGTGCCAGCAGTGATAGACAAGGCTATGGCTACACCTTC
.	TRBJ2-5	.	TRBV7-2	CASSRPGVSETQYF	TGTGCCAGCAGCCGGCCGGGAGTAAGTGAGACCCAGTACTTC
.	TRBJ2-1	.	TRBV11-1	CASSLNNEQFF	TGTGCCAGCAGCTTAAACAATGAGCAGTTCTTC